The source of this T cell receptor (beta chain) is a study of CD8+CD57+ T cells in acquired aplastic anemia. Across the whole study: Roughly 3 ug was the average amount of DNA from sorted CD4+ and CD8+ cells. In CD4+ cells, healthy donors produced an average of about 11 million reads. Study results and caveats: Patients and controls had CD8+ Simpson's diversity values that were not significantly distinct. Patients and controls shared under 30 CD8+ CDR3 sequences, highly expressed in patients.

Researchers used genomic DNA as the template to profile TCR beta VDJ and CDR3. TCRdb re-derived calls from the reads in MiXCR, one entry per CDR3 protein. The data contain about 420,000 distinct CDR3 sequences, about two thirds of them singletons. This clonotype was seen at least ten times. The antigen remains undetermined. Germline lookup yields CDR1 LNHDA and CDR2 SQIVND (reference sequence). The V and J ends lost 4 bases and 4 bases, in that order; junction bases with no gene match: 8. The CDR3 runs to 15 residues. Sequencing was performed on sorted CD4+, CD8+, or CD8+CD57+ T cells (not recorded which) from PBMCs. The chain carries TRBV19 and TRBJ1-1; 8 bases agree with TRBD1. This receptor was obtained from a human donor in good health, serving as a control. The CDR3 spells CASSTDRERGTEAFF. Written as DNA, the CDR3 is TGTGCCAGTAGTACGGACAGGGAGAGAGGCACTGAAGCTTTCTTT.